This TCR beta chain was sequenced during a study of monozygotic twins with inflammatory bowel disease. TCRdb re-called the 5' RACE reads; every CDR3 protein appears as one record, without DNA. The sample totals 150,000 to 200,000 distinct CDR3 sequences; its top ten clones hold roughly 3%. As regards this clonotype: Its antigen is not identified.

Findings and limits, study-wide: What may have added variability to patient repertoires is that immunosuppressive treatments differed.

This TCR was recovered from a human donor with ulcerative colitis or Crohn's disease, or a healthy co-twin of an affected twin (not recorded which). Sequencing input: blood.

CDR3 in amino acids: CASSEPLAGNSYEQYF. V usage is TRBV10-1 and J usage is TRBJ2-7; TCRdb calls TRBD2, which cannot be checked without DNA. The CDR3 totals 16 residues. CDR1 and CDR2 (germline): WNHNN, SYGVQD (reference sequence).